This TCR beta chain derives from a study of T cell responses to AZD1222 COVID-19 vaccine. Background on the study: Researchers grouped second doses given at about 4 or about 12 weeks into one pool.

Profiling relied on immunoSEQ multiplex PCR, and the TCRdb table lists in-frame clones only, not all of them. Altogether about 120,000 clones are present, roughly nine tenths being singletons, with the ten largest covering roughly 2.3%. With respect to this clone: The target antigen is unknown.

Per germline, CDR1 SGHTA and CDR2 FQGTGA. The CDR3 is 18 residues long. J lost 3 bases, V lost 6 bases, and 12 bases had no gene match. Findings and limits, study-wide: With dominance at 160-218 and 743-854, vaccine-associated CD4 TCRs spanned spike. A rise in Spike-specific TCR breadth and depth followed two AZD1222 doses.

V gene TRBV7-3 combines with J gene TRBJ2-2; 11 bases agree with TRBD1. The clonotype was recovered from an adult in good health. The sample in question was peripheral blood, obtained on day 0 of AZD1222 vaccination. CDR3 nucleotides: TGTGCCAGCAGATTAGGGCCCCGGGACAGGGGGTACACCGGGGAGCTGTTTTTT. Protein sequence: CASRLGPRDRGYTGELFF.